A selection of T cell receptor beta chains follows, all from one sample in a study of regulatory T cells in long-lasting Graves disease. Each CDR3 protein gets one entry after TCRdb re-called the multiplex PCR reads with MiXCR. The profile shows 350,000 to 500,000 distinct CDR3 sequences, under 25% of them singletons. Sequences were derived from peripheral blood mononuclear cells (PBMCs), sampled when the disease was refractory, from a patient treated with antithyroid drugs. The receptors derive from a female donor with Graves disease. CDR3s include the opening cysteine and the closing phenylalanine or tryptophan. A D gene is named only where the DNA matches it firmly. Expanded clones are given a class, and other clones once, few, many or no size at all.

>14|NA|TRBJ2-1|TRBV20-1|NA
CSARRDTSYNEQFF
TGCAGTGCTAGAAGGGACACGTCCTACAATGAGCAGTTCTTC
>14|TRBD1|TRBJ2-4|TRBV5-1|many
CASSYGTGGSIQYF
TGCGCCAGCAGCTACGGGACAGGGGGTAGTATTCAGTACTTC
>16|TRBD1|TRBJ1-1|TRBV5-1|many
CASSLGGTALNTEAFF
TGCGCCAGCAGCTTGGGAGGGACAGCGTTGAACACTGAAGCTTTCTTT
>14|NA|TRBJ2-7|TRBV14|few
CASSQVDGYYEQYF
TGTGCCAGCAGCCAAGTTGACGGTTACTACGAGCAGTACTTC
>13|TRBD1|TRBJ1-2|TRBV20-1|many
CSAFGTGDYGYTF
TGCAGTGCTTTTGGGACAGGAGACTATGGCTACACCTTC
>16|TRBD1|TRBJ2-7|TRBV28|many
CASSLVSRTGVYEQYF
TGTGCCAGCAGTTTAGTCTCGAGGACAGGGGTCTACGAGCAGTACTTC
>15|TRBD1|TRBJ2-7|TRBV2|many
CASSEVETGGWEQYF
TGTGCCAGCAGTGAAGTCGAGACAGGGGGTTGGGAGCAGTACTTC
>17|NA|TRBJ1-6|TRBV11-2|many
CASSLTVIGGLNSPLHF
TGTGCCAGCAGCTTAACAGTCATCGGGGGGTTGAATTCACCCCTCCACTTT
>14|NA|TRBJ1-5|TRBV28|few
CASSSATRSQPQHF
TGTGCCAGCAGTTCGGCAACACGGTCGCAGCCCCAGCATTTT
>16|NA|TRBJ1-3|TRBV3-1|NA
CASSQDWGRVGNTIYF
TGTGCCAGCAGCCAAGATTGGGGCAGGGTCGGAAACACCATATATTTT
>13|NA|TRBJ2-5|TRBV6-1|few
CASIRGSGETQYF
TGTGCCAGCATCAGGGGCAGCGGAGAGACCCAGTACTTC
>20|NA|TRBJ2-1|TRBV28|few
CASSLPTGEIIGQNYNEQFF
TGTGCCAGCAGTTTACCAACCGGGGAGATCATAGGACAAAACTACAATGAGCAGTTCTTC
>16|NA|TRBJ2-2|TRBV7-8|few
CASNQGTTQNTGELFF
TGTGCCAGCAACCAAGGGACAACACAGAACACCGGGGAGCTGTTTTTT
>16|TRBD2|TRBJ2-5|TRBV20-1|many
CSARVVGLAVEETQYF
TGCAGTGCTAGAGTGGTGGGACTAGCGGTTGAAGAGACCCAGTACTTC
>15|NA|TRBJ2-5|TRBV20-1|many
CSAEGRGWWQETQYF
TGCAGTGCCGAGGGCAGGGGATGGTGGCAAGAGACCCAGTACTTC
>16|TRBD1|TRBJ1-1|TRBV6-9|many
CASSWRQGTLNTEAFF
TGTGCCAGCAGTTGGAGACAGGGAACGTTGAACACTGAAGCTTTCTTT
>14|TRBD1|TRBJ1-2|TRBV5-6|NA
CASSLRQGTYGYTF
TGTGCCAGCAGCCTACGACAGGGGACCTATGGCTACACCTTC
>14|TRBD1|TRBJ1-2|TRBV5-6|NA
CASSSSGTGGGNTF
TGTGCCAGCAGCTCCTCCGGGACAGGGGGCGGCAACACCTTC
>13|NA|TRBJ1-1|TRBV12-3/TRBV12-4|NA
CASSPWADTEAFF
TGTGCCAGCAGCCCCTGGGCAGACACTGAAGCTTTCTTT
>17|TRBD2|TRBJ2-2|TRBV19|few
CASSYPSSGTNTGELFF
TGTGCCAGTAGCTATCCCTCTAGCGGGACGAACACCGGGGAGCTGTTTTTT
>15|NA|TRBJ1-2|TRBV7-9|NA
CASSSIRAGPDGYTF
TGTGCCAGCAGCTCGATACGAGCAGGGCCGGACGGCTACACCTTC
>14|TRBD2|TRBJ2-7|TRBV7-8|many
CASSHIAGGYEQYF
TGTGCCAGCAGTCACATAGCGGGGGGCTACGAGCAGTACTTC
>15|NA|TRBJ1-6|TRBV12-3/TRBV12-4|NA
CASSLGRLGNSPLHF
TGTGCCAGCTCCCTCGGCAGGCTAGGTAATTCACCCCTCCACTTT
>14|NA|TRBJ1-2|TRBV28|many
CASHYRGVNYGYTF
TGTGCCAGCCACTATCGGGGGGTAAACTATGGCTACACCTTC
>15|NA|TRBJ2-2|TRBV6-1|many
CASSEPGLNTGELFF
TGTGCCAGCAGTGAACCGGGACTTAACACCGGGGAGCTGTTTTTT
>14|NA|TRBJ1-4|TRBV11-2|many
CASSYWGAGEKLFF
TGTGCCAGCAGCTATTGGGGGGCTGGAGAAAAACTGTTTTTT
>14|TRBD1|TRBJ2-2|TRBV7-2|NA
CASRRDRSPGELFF
TGTGCCAGCAGACGGGACAGATCTCCGGGGGAGCTGTTTTTT
>12|NA|TRBJ1-1|TRBV10-1|many
CASSGTPTEAFF
TGCGCCAGCAGTGGGACCCCCACTGAAGCTTTCTTT
>14|NA|TRBJ2-4|TRBV2|many
CASSRGETGHIQYF
TGTGCCAGCAGCCGGGGGGAGACAGGGCACATTCAGTACTTC
>15|NA|TRBJ2-3|TRBV6-1|NA
CASPHYSSGTDTQYF
TGTGCCAGCCCCCACTATTCGTCGGGCACAGATACGCAGTATTTT
>15|NA|TRBJ2-7|TRBV18|few
CASSPPLGSTYEQYF
TGTGCCAGCTCACCACCTCTCGGGTCGACCTACGAGCAGTACTTC
>16|NA|TRBJ2-2|TRBV19|few
CASSINLKGNTGELFF
TGTGCCAGTAGTATAAATTTAAAAGGGAACACCGGGGAGCTGTTTTTT
>16|NA|TRBJ1-4|TRBV11-2|many
CASSRVGETVSEKLFF
TGTGCCAGCAGCCGAGTCGGGGAAACTGTCTCTGAAAAACTGTTTTTT
>13|NA|TRBJ1-1|TRBV30|many
CAWRKEGGTEAFF
TGTGCCTGGAGAAAGGAGGGGGGCACTGAAGCTTTCTTT
>14|NA|TRBJ1-1|TRBV5-1|NA
CASSLGHRNTEAFF
TGCGCCAGCAGCTTGGGACATAGGAACACTGAAGCTTTCTTT
>14|TRBD1|TRBJ2-5|TRBV28|many
CASSTPGQGETQYF
TGTGCCAGCAGTACCCCGGGACAGGGAGAGACCCAGTACTTC
>15|TRBD2|TRBJ2-5|TRBV4-1|NA
CASSQDLAGEETQYF
TGCGCCAGCAGCCAAGATCTAGCGGGAGAAGAGACCCAGTACTTC
>13|TRBD1|TRBJ1-2|TRBV6-1|many
CASSTGGRYGYTF
TGTGCCAGCAGTACAGGGGGCCGCTATGGCTACACCTTC
>14|TRBD1|TRBJ2-4|TRBV20-1|NA
CSAYPGTGKNIQYF
TGCAGTGCTTACCCCGGGACAGGAAAAAACATTCAGTACTTC
>17|TRBD2|TRBJ2-5|TRBV4-1|few
CASSQDGLAGGQETQYF
TGCGCCAGCAGCCAAGATGGACTAGCGGGAGGACAAGAGACCCAGTACTTC
>13|TRBD1|TRBJ2-7|TRBV20-1|NA
CSALPGQGHEQYF
TGCAGTGCTTTACCGGGACAGGGACACGAGCAGTACTTC
>16|TRBD2|TRBJ2-5|TRBV7-2|NA
CASSLATSGPQETQYF
TGTGCCAGCAGCTTGGCCACTAGCGGGCCCCAAGAGACCCAGTACTTC
>15|NA|TRBJ1-2|TRBV28|many
CASSPRTNGHYGYTF
TGTGCCAGCAGTCCGCGGACTAACGGCCACTATGGCTACACCTTC
>14|NA|TRBJ2-7|TRBV20-1|many
CSARQDYGPYEQYF
TGCAGTGCTAGACAGGACTACGGGCCTTACGAGCAGTACTTC
>16|TRBD2|TRBJ2-7|TRBV3-1|many
CASSQGGTGGGYEQYF
TGTGCCAGCAGCCAAGGCGGGACGGGAGGGGGATACGAGCAGTACTTC